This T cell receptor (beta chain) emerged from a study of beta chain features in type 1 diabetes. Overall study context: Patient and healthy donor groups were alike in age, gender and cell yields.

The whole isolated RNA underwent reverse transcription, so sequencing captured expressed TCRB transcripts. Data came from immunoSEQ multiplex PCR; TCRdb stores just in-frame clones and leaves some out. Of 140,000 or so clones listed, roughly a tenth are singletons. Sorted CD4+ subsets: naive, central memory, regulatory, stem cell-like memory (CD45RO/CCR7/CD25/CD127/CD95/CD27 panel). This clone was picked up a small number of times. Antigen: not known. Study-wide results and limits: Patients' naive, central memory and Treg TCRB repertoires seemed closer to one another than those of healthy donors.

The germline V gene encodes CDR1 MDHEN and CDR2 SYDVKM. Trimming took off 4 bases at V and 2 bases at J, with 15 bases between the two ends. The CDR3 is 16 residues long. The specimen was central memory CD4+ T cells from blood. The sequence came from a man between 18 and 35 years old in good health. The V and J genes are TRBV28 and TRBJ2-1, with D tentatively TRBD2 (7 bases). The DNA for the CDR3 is TGTGCCAGCAGTTCCTGGGGAGGGGGGACCTACAATGAGCAGTTCTTC. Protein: CASSSWGGGTYNEQFF.